The clone carrying this T cell receptor beta chain was detected only a few times. The antigen remains undetermined. One entry per CDR3 protein, called by TCRdb with MiXCR from the 5' RACE reads. Found here are 750,000 to 850,000 distinct CDR3 sequences, roughly 12% of them singletons; the top ten hold approximately 0.5%. This record comes from a study of CD8 T cells in ankylosing spondylitis. V was cut by 6 bases and J by 8 bases, with 14 bases left in between. The CDR3 runs 13 residues. Germline CDR1 is DFQATT and CDR2 is SNEGSKA (reference sequence). Regarding the study as a whole: Within peripheral blood, clones linked to disease were CD8+ and relatively rare. One TCR beta motif, made up of fewer than 10 highly homologous variants, appeared characteristic of ankylosing spondylitis blood.

This sequence was found in a male donor with ankylosing spondylitis. Sequencing was carried out using blood, either unsorted or a sorted T cell fraction (not recorded which). The chain is built from TRBV20-1 and TRBJ1-6, with D hard to call. The CDR3 loop reads CSAWAQVDSPLHF. The CDR3 DNA reads as TGCAGTGCCTGGGCCCAGGTGGATTCACCCCTCCACTTT.